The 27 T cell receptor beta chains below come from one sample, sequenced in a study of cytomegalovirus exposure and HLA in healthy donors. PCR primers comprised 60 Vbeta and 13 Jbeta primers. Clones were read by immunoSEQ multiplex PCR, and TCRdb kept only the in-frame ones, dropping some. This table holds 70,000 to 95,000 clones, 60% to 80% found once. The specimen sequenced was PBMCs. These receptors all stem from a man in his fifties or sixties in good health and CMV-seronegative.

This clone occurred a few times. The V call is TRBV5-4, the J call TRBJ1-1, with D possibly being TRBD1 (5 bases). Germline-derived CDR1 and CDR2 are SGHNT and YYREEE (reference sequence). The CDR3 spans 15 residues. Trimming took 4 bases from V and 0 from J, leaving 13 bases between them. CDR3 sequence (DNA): TGTGCCAGCAGCCCGTGGGGGGGTATGAACACTGAAGCTTTCTTT. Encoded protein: CASSPWGGMNTEAFF.

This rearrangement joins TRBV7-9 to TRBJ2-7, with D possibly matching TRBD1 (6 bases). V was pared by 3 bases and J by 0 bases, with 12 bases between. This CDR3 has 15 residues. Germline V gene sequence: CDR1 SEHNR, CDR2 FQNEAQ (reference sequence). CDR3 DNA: TGTGCCAGCAGCTTTCCACAGGGTGTCTCCTACGAGCAGTACTTC. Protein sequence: CASSFPQGVSYEQYF.

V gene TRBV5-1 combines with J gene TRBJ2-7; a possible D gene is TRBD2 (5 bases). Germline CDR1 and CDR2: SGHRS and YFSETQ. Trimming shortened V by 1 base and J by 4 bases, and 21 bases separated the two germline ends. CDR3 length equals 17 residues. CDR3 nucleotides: TGCGCCAGCAGCTTGTCGTCGGGAATTGGTGGGTTTTACGAGCAGTACTTC. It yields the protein CASSLSSGIGGFYEQYF.

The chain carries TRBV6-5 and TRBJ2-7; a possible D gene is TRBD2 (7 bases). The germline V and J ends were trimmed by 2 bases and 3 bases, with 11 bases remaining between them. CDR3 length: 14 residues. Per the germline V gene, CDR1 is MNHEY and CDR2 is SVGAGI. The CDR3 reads CASSYGGAFYEQYF. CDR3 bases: TGTGCCAGCAGTTACGGGGGGGCCTTCTACGAGCAGTACTTC.

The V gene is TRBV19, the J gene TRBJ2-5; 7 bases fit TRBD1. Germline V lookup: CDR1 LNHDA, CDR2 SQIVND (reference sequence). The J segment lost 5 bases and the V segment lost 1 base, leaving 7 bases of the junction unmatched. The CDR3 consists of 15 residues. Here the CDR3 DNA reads TGTGCCAGTAGTATAGCCCGGGGACAGATGGAGACCCAGTACTTC. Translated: CASSIARGQMETQYF. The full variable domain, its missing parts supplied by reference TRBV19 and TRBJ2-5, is DGGITQSPKYLFRKEGQNVTLSCEQNLNHDAMYWYRQDPGQGLRLIYYSQIVNDFQKGDIAEGYSVSREKKESFPLTVTSAQKNPTAFYLCASSIARGQMETQYFGPGTRLLVL.

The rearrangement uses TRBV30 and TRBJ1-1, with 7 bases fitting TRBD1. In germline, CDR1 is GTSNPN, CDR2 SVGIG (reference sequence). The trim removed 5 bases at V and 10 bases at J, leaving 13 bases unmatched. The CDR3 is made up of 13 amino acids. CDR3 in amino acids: CAWAPTGAAAAFF. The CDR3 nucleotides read TGTGCCTGGGCCCCTACAGGGGCCGCTGCAGCTTTCTTT. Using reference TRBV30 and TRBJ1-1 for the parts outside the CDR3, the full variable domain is SQTIHQWPATLVQPVGSPLSLECTVEGTSNPNLYWYRQAAGRGLQLLFYSVGIGQISSEVPQNLSASRPQDRQFILSSKKLLLSDSGFYLCAWAPTGAAAAFFGQGTRLTVV.

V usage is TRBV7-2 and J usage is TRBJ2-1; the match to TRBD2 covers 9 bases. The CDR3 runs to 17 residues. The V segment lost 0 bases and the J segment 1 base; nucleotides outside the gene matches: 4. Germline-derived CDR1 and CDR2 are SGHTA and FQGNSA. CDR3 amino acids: CASSLASSGGSYNEQFF. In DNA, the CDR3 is TGTGCCAGCAGCTTAGCGTCGAGCGGGGGGTCCTACAATGAGCAGTTCTTC. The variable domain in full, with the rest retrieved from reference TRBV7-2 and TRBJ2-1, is GAGVSQSPSNKVTEKGKDVELRCDPISGHTALYWYRQSLGQGLEFLIYFQGNSAPDKSGLPSDRFSAERTGGSVSTLTIQRTQQEDSAVYLCASSLASSGGSYNEQFFGPGTRLTVL.

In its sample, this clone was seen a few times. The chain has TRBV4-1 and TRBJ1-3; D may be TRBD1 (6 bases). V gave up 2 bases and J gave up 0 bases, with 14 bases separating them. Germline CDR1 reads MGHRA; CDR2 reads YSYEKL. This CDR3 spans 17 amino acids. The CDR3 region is CASSQFRNRDSGNTIYF. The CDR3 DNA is TGCGCCAGCAGCCAATTCCGGAACAGGGACTCTGGAAACACCATATATTTT.

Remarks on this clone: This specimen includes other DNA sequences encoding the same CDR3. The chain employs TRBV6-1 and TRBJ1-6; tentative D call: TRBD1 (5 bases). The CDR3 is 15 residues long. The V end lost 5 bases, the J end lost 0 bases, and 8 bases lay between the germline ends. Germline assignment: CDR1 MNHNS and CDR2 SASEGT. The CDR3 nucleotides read TGTGCCAGCAGTCGGGGGGACTCCTATAATTCACCCCTCCACTTT. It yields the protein CASSRGDSYNSPLHF.

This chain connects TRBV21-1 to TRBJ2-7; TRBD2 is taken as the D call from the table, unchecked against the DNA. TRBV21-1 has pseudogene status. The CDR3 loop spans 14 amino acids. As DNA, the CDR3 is TGTGCCAGCAGTCCCCCGGGACTAGCTATCGAGCAGTACTTC. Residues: CASSPPGLAIEQYF.

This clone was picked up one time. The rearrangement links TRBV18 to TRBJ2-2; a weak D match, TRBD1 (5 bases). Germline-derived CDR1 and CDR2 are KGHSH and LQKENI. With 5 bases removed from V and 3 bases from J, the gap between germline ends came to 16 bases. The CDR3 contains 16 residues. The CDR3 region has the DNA TGTGCCAGCTCAAGGGGCCAACCCAGGTACACCGGGGAGCTGTTTTTT. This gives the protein CASSRGQPRYTGELFF.

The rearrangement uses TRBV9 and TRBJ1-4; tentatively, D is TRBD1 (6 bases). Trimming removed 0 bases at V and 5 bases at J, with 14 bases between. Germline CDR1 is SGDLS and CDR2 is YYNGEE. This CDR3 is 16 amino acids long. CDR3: CASSVESTGWNEKLFF. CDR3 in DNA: TGTGCCAGCAGCGTAGAATCGACAGGATGGAATGAAAAACTGTTTTTT.

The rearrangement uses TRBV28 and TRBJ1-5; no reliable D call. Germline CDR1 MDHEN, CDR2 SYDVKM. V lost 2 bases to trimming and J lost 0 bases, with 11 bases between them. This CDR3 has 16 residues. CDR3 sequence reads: CASSLNPSVSNQPQHF. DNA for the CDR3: TGTGCCAGCAGTTTAAATCCCTCAGTTAGCAATCAGCCCCAGCATTTT.

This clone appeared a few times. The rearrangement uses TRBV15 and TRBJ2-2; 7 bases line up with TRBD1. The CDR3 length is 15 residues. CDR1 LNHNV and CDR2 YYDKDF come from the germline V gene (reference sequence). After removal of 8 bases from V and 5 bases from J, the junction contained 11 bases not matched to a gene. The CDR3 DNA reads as TGTGCCACCCGACAGGGCGAGGTGCGGACCGGGGAGCTGTTTTTT. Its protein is CATRQGEVRTGELFF.

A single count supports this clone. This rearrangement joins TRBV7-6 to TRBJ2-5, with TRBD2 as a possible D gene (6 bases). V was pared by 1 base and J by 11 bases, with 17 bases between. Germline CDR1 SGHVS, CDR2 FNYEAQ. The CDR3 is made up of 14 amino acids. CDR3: CASSLEEGLVEQYF. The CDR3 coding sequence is TGTGCCAGCAGCTTAGAGGAGGGCCTGGTGGAGCAGTACTTC.

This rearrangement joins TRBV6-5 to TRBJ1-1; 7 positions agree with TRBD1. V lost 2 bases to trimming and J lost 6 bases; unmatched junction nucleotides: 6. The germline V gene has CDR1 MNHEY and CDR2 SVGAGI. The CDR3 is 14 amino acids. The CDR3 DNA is TGTGCCAGCAGTTACAGAAGACAGGGCTCTGAAGCTTTCTTT. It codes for CASSYRRQGSEAFF.

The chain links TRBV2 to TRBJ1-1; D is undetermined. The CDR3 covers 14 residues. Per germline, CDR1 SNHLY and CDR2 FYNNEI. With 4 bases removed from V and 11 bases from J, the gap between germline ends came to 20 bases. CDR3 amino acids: CASSVDTVGSPAFF. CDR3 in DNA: TGTGCCAGCAGTGTCGACACCGTAGGGAGTCCGGCTTTCTTT.

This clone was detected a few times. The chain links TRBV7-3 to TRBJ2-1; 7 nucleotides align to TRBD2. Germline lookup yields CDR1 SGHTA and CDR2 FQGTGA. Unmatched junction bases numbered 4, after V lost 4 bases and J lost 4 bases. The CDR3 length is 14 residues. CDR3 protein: CASSSAGPYNEQFF. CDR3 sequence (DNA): TGTGCCAGCAGCTCAGCGGGACCATACAATGAGCAGTTCTTC.

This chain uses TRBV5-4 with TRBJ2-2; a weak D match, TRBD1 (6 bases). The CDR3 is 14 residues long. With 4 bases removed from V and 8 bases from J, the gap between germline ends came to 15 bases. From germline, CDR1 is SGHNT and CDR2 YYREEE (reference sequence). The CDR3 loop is CASSRGQSPGELFF. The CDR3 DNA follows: TGTGCCAGCAGCCGCGGACAGTCCCCTGGGGAGCTGTTTTTT.

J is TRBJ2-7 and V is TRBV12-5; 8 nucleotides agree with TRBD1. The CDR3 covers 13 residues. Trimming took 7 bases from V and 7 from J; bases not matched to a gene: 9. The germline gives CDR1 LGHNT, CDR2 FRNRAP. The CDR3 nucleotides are TGTGCTAGTGCAACAGGGGGGTCAGTTGAGCAGTACTTC. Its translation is CASATGGSVEQYF.

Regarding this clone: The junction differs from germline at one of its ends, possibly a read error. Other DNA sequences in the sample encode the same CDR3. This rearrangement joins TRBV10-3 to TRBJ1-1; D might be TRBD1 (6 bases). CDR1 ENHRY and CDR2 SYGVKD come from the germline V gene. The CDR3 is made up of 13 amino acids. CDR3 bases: TGTGCCATCGGATTACGGGGGGACACTGAGGCTTTCTTT. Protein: CAIGLRGDTEAFF.

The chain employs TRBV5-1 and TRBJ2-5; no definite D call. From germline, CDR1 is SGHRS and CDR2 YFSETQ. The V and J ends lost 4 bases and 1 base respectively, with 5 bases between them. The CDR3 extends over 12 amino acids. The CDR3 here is CASSTGQETQYF. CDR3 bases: TGCGCCAGCAGCACGGGCCAAGAGACCCAGTACTTC.

The CDR3 sequence is CASSLQVSYEQYF. CDR3 DNA: TGTGCCAGCAGCTTACAGGTTTCCTACGAGCAGTACTTC. The chain employs TRBV7-8 and TRBJ2-7; D unclear. The CDR3 is 13 residues long. Germline lookup yields CDR1 SGHVS and CDR2 FQNEAQ. Trimming pared 2 bases from V and 1 base from J, leaving 6 bases between. The full variable domain, completed using reference TRBV7-8 and TRBJ2-7, is GAGVSQSPRYKVAKRGQDVALRCDPISGHVSLFWYQQALGQGPEFLTYFQNEAQLDKSGLPSDRFFAERPEGSVSTLKIQRTQQEDSAVYLCASSLQVSYEQYFGPGTRLTVT.

For the CDR3, the DNA is TGTGCCAGCAGCTTAGCAGGGGGACAGCGTGAAGCTTTCTTT. Protein: CASSLAGGQREAFF. The chain carries TRBV7-6 and TRBJ1-1; 7 nucleotides align to TRBD1. This CDR3 contains 14 residues. CDR1 is SGHVS, CDR2 FNYEAQ, per germline. Trimming took 0 bases from V and 7 from J; bases not matched to a gene: 5.

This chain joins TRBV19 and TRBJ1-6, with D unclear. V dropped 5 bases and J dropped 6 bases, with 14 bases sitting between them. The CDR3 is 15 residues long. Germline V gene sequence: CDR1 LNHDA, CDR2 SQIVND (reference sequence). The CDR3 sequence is CASSPKTRGNSPLHF. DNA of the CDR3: TGTGCCAGTAGTCCGAAGACACGGGGTAATTCACCCCTCCACTTT.

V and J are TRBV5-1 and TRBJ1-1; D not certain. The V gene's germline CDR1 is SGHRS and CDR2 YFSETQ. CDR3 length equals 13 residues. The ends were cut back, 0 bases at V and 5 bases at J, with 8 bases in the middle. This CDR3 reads CASSLDLRTEAFF. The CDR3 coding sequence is TGCGCCAGCAGCTTGGACCTGCGGACTGAAGCTTTCTTT.

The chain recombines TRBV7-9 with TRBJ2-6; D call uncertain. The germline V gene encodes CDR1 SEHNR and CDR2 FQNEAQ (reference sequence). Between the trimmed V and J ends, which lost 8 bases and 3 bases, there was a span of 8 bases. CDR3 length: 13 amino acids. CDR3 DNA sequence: TGTGCCAGCGAGCTGTATGGGGCCAACGTCCTGACTTTC. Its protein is CASELYGANVLTF. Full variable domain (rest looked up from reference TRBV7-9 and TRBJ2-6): DTGVSQNPRHKITKRGQNVTFRCDPISEHNRLYWYRQTLGQGPEFLTYFQNEAQLEKSRLLSDRFSAERPKGSFSTLEIQRTEQGDSAMYLCASELYGANVLTFGAGSRLTVL.